These T cell receptor beta chains were read from a single sample in a study of Ad26.COV2.S vaccination and SARS-CoV-2 variants. The protocol was immunoSEQ multiplex PCR, while the TCRdb copy is restricted to in-frame clones and leaves out a portion. The sample yields over 110,000 clones, roughly 85% seen once. Sample: peripheral blood, taken after recovery from COVID-19. These receptors all stem from a human donor who had recovered from COVID-19. Each CDR3 is given with its conserved first and last residue. A D gene is named only where the DNA matches it firmly. Clone size appears in some rows only: once, few, many, or a class for an expanded clone.

clone size,CDR3 length,D gene,V gene,J gene,CDR3 protein,CDR3 DNA
NA,11,NA,TRBV28,TRBJ2-5,CASSLRETQYF,TGTGCCAGCAGTTTACGGGAGACCCAGTACTTC
NA,13,NA,TRBV7-9,TRBJ2-7,CASSFWDGYEQYF,TGTGCCAGCAGCTTTTGGGACGGTTACGAGCAGTACTTC
NA,15,TRBD2,TRBV12-5,TRBJ2-1,CASGLDSGGPNEQFF,TGTGCTAGTGGTTTGGATAGCGGGGGCCCCAATGAGCAGTTCTTC
NA,12,NA,TRBV13,TRBJ2-2,CASSLISGELFF,TGTGCCAGCAGCTTAATTAGCGGGGAGCTGTTTTTT
NA,15,NA,TRBV28,TRBJ2-7,CASSLETGPNYEQYF,TGTGCCAGCAGTCTCGAAACAGGGCCAAACTACGAGCAGTACTTC
few,14,NA,TRBV5-1,TRBJ2-1,CASSLGSDYNEQFF,TGCGCCAGCAGCTTGGGTAGCGACTACAATGAGCAGTTCTTC
NA,14,NA,TRBV7-2,TRBJ1-2,CASSLSTSLPGYTF,TGTGCCAGCAGCTTAAGCACCTCCCTCCCTGGCTACACCTTC
NA,15,NA,TRBV20-1,TRBJ2-5,CSASGAWGPGKTQYF,TGCAGTGCTAGTGGCGCGTGGGGCCCAGGGAAGACCCAGTACTTC
NA,13,NA,TRBV4-3,TRBJ1-6,CASSQDRESPLHF,TGCGCCAGCAGCCAAGATCGGGAGTCACCCCTCCACTTT
once,14,NA,TRBV5-8,TRBJ1-5,CASTGGVGNQPQHF,TGTGCCAGCACCGGGGGGGTTGGCAATCAGCCCCAGCATTTT
NA,13,NA,TRBV29-1,TRBJ2-7,CSVARGDSNEQYF,TGCAGCGTTGCTCGCGGGGATTCGAACGAGCAGTACTTC
few,12,TRBD1,TRBV29-1,TRBJ2-5,CSVMQGAVTQYF,TGCAGCGTGATGCAGGGGGCGGTGACCCAGTACTTC
NA,14,TRBD1,TRBV30,TRBJ1-2,CAWSRVRTGVGYTF,TGTGCCTGGAGCCGGGTTAGGACAGGGGTCGGCTACACCTTC
NA,13,TRBD1,TRBV3-1/TRBV3-2,TRBJ1-2,CASSQRQGYGYTF,TGTGCCAGCAGCCAACGACAGGGCTATGGCTACACCTTC
NA,15,NA,TRBV7-6,TRBJ1-1,CASSQAGVVATEAFF,TGTGCCAGCAGCCAGGCGGGGGTTGTCGCCACTGAAGCTTTCTTT
NA,15,NA,TRBV3-1/TRBV3-2,TRBJ2-1,CASSLYEVSRNEQFF,TGTGCCAGCAGCCTGTACGAGGTCTCACGGAATGAGCAGTTCTTC
NA,12,NA,TRBV12-3/TRBV12-4,TRBJ2-1,CASSFLGGEQFF,TGTGCCAGCAGTTTCTTAGGAGGAGAGCAGTTCTTC
NA,13,NA,TRBV7-2,TRBJ1-5,CASSTGSDQPQHF,TGTGCCAGCAGTACAGGGTCGGATCAGCCCCAGCATTTT
NA,15,TRBD1,TRBV9,TRBJ1-6,CASSADRAGNSPLHF,TGTGCCAGCAGCGCCGACAGGGCGGGAAATTCACCCCTCCACTTT
NA,18,NA,TRBV6-2/TRBV6-3,TRBJ2-4,CASSYGPTKRWVENIQYF,TGTGCCAGCAGTTACGGCCCCACAAAGCGTTGGGTAGAAAACATTCAGTACTTC
NA,12,NA,TRBV29-1,TRBJ1-2,CSVRRQSYGYTF,TGCAGCGTTAGGAGACAATCGTATGGCTACACCTTC
once,12,NA,TRBV11-2,TRBJ2-7,CASSFPPGEQYF,TGTGCCAGCAGCTTCCCCCCCGGCGAGCAGTACTTC
NA,15,NA,TRBV5-5,TRBJ2-3,CASSLMAQLTDTQYF,TGTGCCAGCAGCTTAATGGCACAACTCACAGATACGCAGTATTTT
NA,16,NA,TRBV4-3,TRBJ1-3,CASSQVYRDYGNTIYF,TGCGCCAGCAGCCAAGTTTACAGAGATTATGGAAACACCATATATTTT
NA,15,NA,TRBV6-5,TRBJ1-4,CASSPYSTTNEKLFF,TGTGCCAGCAGCCCATATTCGACAACTAATGAAAAACTGTTTTTT
NA,13,NA,TRBV19,TRBJ2-7,CASSIGLSYEQYF,TGTGCCAGTAGTATTGGGCTCTCCTACGAGCAGTACTTC
NA,15,NA,TRBV3-1/TRBV3-2,TRBJ2-2,CASSPLLLNTGELFF,TGTGCCAGCAGCCCTCTACTCCTGAACACCGGGGAGCTGTTTTTT
NA,14,NA,TRBV27,TRBJ2-1,CASSFRVNNNEQFF,TGTGCCAGCAGTTTTCGGGTTAATAACAATGAGCAGTTCTTC
NA,15,NA,TRBV6-5,TRBJ2-3,CASRRGGRETDTQYF,TGTGCCAGCAGGAGGGGGGGGAGGGAGACAGATACGCAGTATTTT
NA,17,TRBD2,TRBV3-1/TRBV3-2,TRBJ2-3,CASSQDWLAGNTDTQYF,TGTGCCAGCAGCCAAGATTGGCTAGCGGGAAACACAGATACGCAGTATTTT
NA,15,NA,TRBV19,TRBJ2-2,CASTPRRGATGELFF,TGTGCCAGTACCCCTCGCAGGGGGGCCACCGGGGAGCTGTTTTTT
NA,13,NA,TRBV18,TRBJ1-1,CASSLYNEGEAFF,TGTGCCAGCTCACTATATAATGAAGGTGAAGCTTTCTTT
NA,16,TRBD1,TRBV20-1,TRBJ1-5,CSASLGRDSGGQPQHF,TGCAGTGCTAGTTTGGGAAGAGATTCAGGGGGTCAGCCCCAGCATTTT
NA,16,NA,TRBV24-1,TRBJ2-3,CATQRGGRGLTDTQYF,TGTGCCACCCAACGGGGTGGCAGGGGACTTACAGATACGCAGTATTTT
NA,13,NA,TRBV6-5,TRBJ2-7,CASSPRTGDEQYF,TGTGCCAGCAGTCCTAGGACGGGGGACGAGCAGTACTTC
NA,15,TRBD1,TRBV27,TRBJ1-2,CASSSPGAGGDGYTF,TGTGCCAGCAGTTCACCCGGGGCAGGGGGCGATGGCTACACCTTC
once,14,NA,TRBV7-8,TRBJ1-1,CASSFVSTNTEAFF,TGTGCCAGCAGCTTCGTCAGTACGAACACTGAAGCTTTCTTT
NA,14,NA,TRBV7-9,TRBJ1-1,CASSFIQGHTEAFF,TGTGCCAGCAGCTTTATTCAGGGGCACACTGAAGCTTTCTTT
few,13,NA,TRBV15,TRBJ1-6,CATSYLRNSPLHF,TGTGCCACCAGCTACCTAAGAAATTCACCCCTCCACTTT
NA,14,NA,TRBV2,TRBJ2-1,CASRLLPSFNEQFF,TGTGCCAGCAGATTACTTCCTTCTTTCAATGAGCAGTTCTTC